The next 6 T cell receptor beta chains were all read from a single sample in a study of a mutant IDH1 vaccine in newly diagnosed glioma. Indicated time point: baseline, week 1 (first vaccination visit). Treatment reported: pre-vaccination baseline after standard-of-care therapy. Repertoires were generated with immunoSEQ multiplex PCR, while TCRdb's copy carries only in-frame clones and drops some. The sample holds around 33,000 clones; approximately 90% are singletons and the top ten take 4.8%. The sample was PBMCs, taken from a glioma patient treated with radiotherapy, temozolomide or both. The receptors stem from a woman aged 40 to 55 with glioma.

This chain joins TRBV6-5 and TRBJ1-5; no firm D call. V shed 4 bases and J shed 7 bases, with 17 bases lying between them. The CDR3 is 15 residues long. Germline CDR1 MNHEY, CDR2 SVGAGI. The CDR3: CASSSSGVAPQPQHF. CDR3 DNA sequence: TGTGCCAGCAGTTCGTCAGGTGTAGCGCCGCAGCCCCAGCATTTT.

This clone was counted once. This chain joins TRBV19 and TRBJ2-7; TRBD1 matches 11 bases. J was trimmed by 0 bases and V by 3 bases; bases with no gene match: 1. From germline, CDR1 is LNHDA and CDR2 SQIVND (reference sequence). The CDR3 is made up of 15 amino acids. The CDR3 DNA is TGTGCCAGTAGTATGGGACAGGGGGTCTCCTACGAGCAGTACTTC. This sequence encodes CASSMGQGVSYEQYF.

The genes are TRBV5-6 and TRBJ1-1, with unresolved D. Between the trimmed V and J ends, which lost 4 bases and 0 bases, there was a span of 10 bases. This CDR3 has 14 residues. The V gene's germline CDR1 is SGHDT and CDR2 YYEEEE. Here the CDR3 DNA reads TGTGCCAGCAGCCGGAAGACATTGAACACTGAAGCTTTCTTT. Its protein product is CASSRKTLNTEAFF.

The rearrangement joins TRBV11-2 to TRBJ1-1, with 7 bases lining up with TRBD1. Per the germline V gene, CDR1 is SGHAT and CDR2 is FQNNGV. V lost 2 bases to trimming and J lost 5 bases; unmatched junction nucleotides: 2. This CDR3 contains 13 residues. The CDR3 nucleotides read TGTGCCAGCAGCTTACCACAGGGGACTGAAGCTTTCTTT. Residues: CASSLPQGTEAFF.

The gene calls are TRBV7-8 and TRBJ2-1; the match to TRBD2 covers 7 bases. The trim removed 6 bases at V and 5 bases at J, leaving 13 bases unmatched. Germline CDR1 SGHVS, CDR2 FQNEAQ. CDR3 length equals 16 residues. The chain's CDR3 is CASSLREGSRNNEQFF. In nucleotides, the CDR3 is TGTGCCAGCAGTCTCAGGGAGGGGAGTAGGAACAATGAGCAGTTCTTC.

The rearrangement links TRBV19 to TRBJ1-1; D gene ambiguous. CDR1 is LNHDA and CDR2 is SQIVND in the germline V gene (reference sequence). The CDR3 is 13 amino acids. The V gene lost 6 bases and the J gene lost 0 bases, with 8 bases spanning the gap. Written as DNA, the CDR3 is TGTGCCAGTAGCCCCTACATGAACACTGAAGCTTTCTTT. This encodes CASSPYMNTEAFF.